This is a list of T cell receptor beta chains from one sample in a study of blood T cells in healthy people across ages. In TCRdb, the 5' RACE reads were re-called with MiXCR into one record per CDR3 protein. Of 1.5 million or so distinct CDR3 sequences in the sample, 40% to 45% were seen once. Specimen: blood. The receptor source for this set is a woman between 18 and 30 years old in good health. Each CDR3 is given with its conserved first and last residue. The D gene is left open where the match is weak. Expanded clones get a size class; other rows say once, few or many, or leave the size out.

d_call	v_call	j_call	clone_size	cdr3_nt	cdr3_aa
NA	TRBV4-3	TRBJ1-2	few	TGCGCCAGCAGCCCCAGAAGGGGGGACTATGGCTACACCTTC	CASSPRRGDYGYTF
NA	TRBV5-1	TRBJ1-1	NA	TGCGCCAGTCAGGGTGGGGGTTCTGAAGCTTTCTTT	CASQGGGSEAFF
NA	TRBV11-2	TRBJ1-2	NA	TGTGCCAGCAGCTTAGGGTCCGACAGGCCGTACTATGGCTACACCTTC	CASSLGSDRPYYGYTF
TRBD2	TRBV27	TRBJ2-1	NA	TGTGCCAGCAGTTTATCTTTCGGGACTAGCCCATCGCAGTTCTTC	CASSLSFGTSPSQFF
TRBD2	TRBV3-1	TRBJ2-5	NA	TGTGCCAGCAGCCAAGGGCAGCTAGCGGGACCAGAGACCCAGTACTTC	CASSQGQLAGPETQYF
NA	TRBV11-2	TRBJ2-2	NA	TGTGCCAGCAGCTCCGGACCTGGGAACGGGGAGCTGTTTTTT	CASSSGPGNGELFF
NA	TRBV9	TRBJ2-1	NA	TGTGCCAGCAGCGTCGATGGAGCGGCACTTTACAATGAGCAGTTCTTC	CASSVDGAALYNEQFF
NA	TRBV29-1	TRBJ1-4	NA	TGCAGCGTTGGACTACTCACTAATGAAAAACTGTTTTTT	CSVGLLTNEKLFF
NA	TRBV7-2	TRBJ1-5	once	TGTGCCAGCAGTTTTGACCATAGCAATCAGCCCCAGCATTTT	CASSFDHSNQPQHF
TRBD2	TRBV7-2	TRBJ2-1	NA	TGTGCCAGCAGCTTATTTGGGACTAGCGTTTACAATGAGCAGTTCTTC	CASSLFGTSVYNEQFF
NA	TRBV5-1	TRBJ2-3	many	TGTGCCAGCAGTTTAGCCTCTGGGCCAGATACGCAGTATTTT	CASSLASGPDTQYF
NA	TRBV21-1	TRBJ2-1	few	TGTGCCAGCAGCAAAGCGAACTCGGCAGATCGCTCCTACAATGAGCAGTTCTTC	CASSKANSADRSYNEQFF
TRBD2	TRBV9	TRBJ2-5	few	TGTGCCAGCAGCCCGGGAGGCTTGTCGTACCAAGAGACCCAGTACTTC	CASSPGGLSYQETQYF
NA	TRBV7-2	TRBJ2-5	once	TGTGCCAGCAGCTTAGCGCGCGACCGGCAAGAGACCCAGTACTTC	CASSLARDRQETQYF
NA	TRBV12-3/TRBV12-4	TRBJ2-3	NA	TGTGCCAGCACCCCCCCAGGGGGTGGGGGGACAGATACGCAGTATTTT	CASTPPGGGGTDTQYF
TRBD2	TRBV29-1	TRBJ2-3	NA	TGCAGCGTCGGACTAGCGGGTACAGTGGCAGATACGCAGTATTTT	CSVGLAGTVADTQYF
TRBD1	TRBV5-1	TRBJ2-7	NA	TGCGCCAGCAGCTTCGCAGGGACAGGCTCCTACAATGAGCAGTACTTC	CASSFAGTGSYNEQYF
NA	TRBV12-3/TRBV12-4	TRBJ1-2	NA	TGTGCCAGCACCAGCGCCTGGGTCAACTATGGCTACACCTTC	CASTSAWVNYGYTF
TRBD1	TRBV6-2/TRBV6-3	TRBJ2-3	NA	TGTGCCAGCAGTTACCCCCAGGACAGGGGGCGAGATACGCAGTATTTT	CASSYPQDRGRDTQYF
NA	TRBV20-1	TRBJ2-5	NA	TGCAGTGCTAAGCGCGGGCGAAAGACCCAGTACTTC	CSAKRGRKTQYF
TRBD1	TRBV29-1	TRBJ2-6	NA	TGCAGCGTTACAGGGGGCTCTGGGGCCAACGTCCCGACTTTC	CSVTGGSGANVPTF
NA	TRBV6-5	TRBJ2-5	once	TGTGCCAGCAGCCCCCAAGCAGTGCGAGAGACCCAGTACTTC	CASSPQAVRETQYF
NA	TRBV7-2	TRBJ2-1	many	TGTGCCAGCAGCCTAGAACCCGGCCGGAGCTCCTACAATGAGCAGTTCTTC	CASSLEPGRSSYNEQFF
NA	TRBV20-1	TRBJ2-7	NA	TGCAGTGCTAGGAGGGGGGGACAGTCCTACGAGCAGTACTTC	CSARRGGQSYEQYF
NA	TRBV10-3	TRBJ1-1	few	TGTGCCATCAGTGATCTGGGGATGAACACTGAAGCTTTCTTT	CAISDLGMNTEAFF
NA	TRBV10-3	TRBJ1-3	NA	TGTGCCATCAGTGAGGTAGCTCCCCCGACCACCATATATTTT	CAISEVAPPTTIYF
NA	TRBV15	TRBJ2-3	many	TGTGCCACCAGCAGAGATCTCGCAGATACGCAGTATTTT	CATSRDLADTQYF
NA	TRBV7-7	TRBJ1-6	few	TGTGCTAGCAGCCCACTGGGGGGTTCACCCCTCCACTTT	CASSPLGGSPLHF
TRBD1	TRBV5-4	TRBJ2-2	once	TGTGCCAGCAGCCTACCGGGACAGGGGTACACCGGGGAGCTGTTTTTT	CASSLPGQGYTGELFF
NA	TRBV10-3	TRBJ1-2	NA	TGTGCCATCCATCCGGGCGGAGTGCTAGAGAAGGGCTACACCTTC	CAIHPGGVLEKGYTF
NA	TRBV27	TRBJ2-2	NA	TGCGCCAGCAGTTTATCAAGGGGGTGGGCCGGGGAGCTGTTTTTT	CASSLSRGWAGELFF
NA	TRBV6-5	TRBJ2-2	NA	TGTGCCAGCAGTTACAGTACTTTAGTCACCGGGGAGCTGTTTTTT	CASSYSTLVTGELFF
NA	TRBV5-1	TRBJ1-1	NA	TGCGCCAGCAGCACGACAGCAGGGCACACTGAAGCTTTCTTT	CASSTTAGHTEAFF
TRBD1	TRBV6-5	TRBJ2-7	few	TGTGCCAGCAGATTACTTTCCGGGACAGGGACCTACGAGCAGTACTTC	CASRLLSGTGTYEQYF
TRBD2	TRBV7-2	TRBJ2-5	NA	TGTGCCAGCACCAAGGGGTGGACTAGCGGGGGGGAAGAGACCCAGTACTTC	CASTKGWTSGGEETQYF
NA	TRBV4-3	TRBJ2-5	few	TGCGCCAGCAGCCAAGGCCTAGCTGGTGGGGGCCAAGAGACCCAGTACTTC	CASSQGLAGGGQETQYF
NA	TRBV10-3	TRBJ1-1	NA	TGTGCCATCAGTGAGTCGCTTGACAGAGAAGCTTTCTTT	CAISESLDREAFF
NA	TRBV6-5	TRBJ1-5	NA	TGTGCCAGCTCTCAAGCGGGGGGCCTTCAGCCCCAGCATTTT	CASSQAGGLQPQHF
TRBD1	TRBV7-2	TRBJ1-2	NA	TGTGCCAGCAGCCACAGGGGACTTGGCTATGGCTACACCTTC	CASSHRGLGYGYTF
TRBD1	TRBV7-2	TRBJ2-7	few	TGTGCCAGCAAATTCAGGGGGCTGGGCTACGAGCAGTACTTC	CASKFRGLGYEQYF
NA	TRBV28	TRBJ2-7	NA	TGTGCCAGCACGGGACATCCTCTTATGGAGCAGTACTTC	CASTGHPLMEQYF
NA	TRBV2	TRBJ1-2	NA	TGTGCCAGCAGTGAACGGTTCTATGGCTACACCTTC	CASSERFYGYTF
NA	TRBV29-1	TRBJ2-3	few	TGCAGCGTTGATTTGGCAGATACGCAGTATTTT	CSVDLADTQYF
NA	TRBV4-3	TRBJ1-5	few	TGCGCCAGCAGCCAAAATCTAAACAATCAGCCCCAGCATTTT	CASSQNLNNQPQHF
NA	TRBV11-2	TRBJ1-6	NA	TGTACCAGCAGCTTATGGGTTCCTTCAGGCCGTCCAGAAATTTCACCCCTCCACTTT	CTSSLWVPSGRPEISPLHF
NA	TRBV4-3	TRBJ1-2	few	TGCGCCAGCAGCCAAGAAGTTGGGAGGACGGCGATAAACTATGGCTACACCTTC	CASSQEVGRTAINYGYTF
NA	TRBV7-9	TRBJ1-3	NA	TGTGCCAGCAGCACAAACAGGGCGGACACCATATATTTT	CASSTNRADTIYF
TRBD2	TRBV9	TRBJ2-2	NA	TGTGCCAGCAGCGTAGATCCCCAGCGGGGGTACACCGGGGAGCTGTTTTTT	CASSVDPQRGYTGELFF
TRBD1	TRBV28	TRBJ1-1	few	TGTGCCAGCACCATGACAGGGGCAGATACTGAAGCTTTCTTT	CASTMTGADTEAFF
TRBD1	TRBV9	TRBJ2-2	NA	TGTGCCAGCAGCGCGAGACAGGGAACCACCGGGGAGCTGTTTTTT	CASSARQGTTGELFF
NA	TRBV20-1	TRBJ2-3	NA	TGCAGTGCCGGGCCCAGAGGTACGCAGTATTTT	CSAGPRGTQYF
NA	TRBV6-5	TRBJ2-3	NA	TGTGCCAGCGGTACGCAGGGTCGGTCAGATACGCAGTATTTT	CASGTQGRSDTQYF
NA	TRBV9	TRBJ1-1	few	TGTGCCAGCAGTTCCCAAGGTGGGACAACGACTGAAGCTTTCTTT	CASSSQGGTTTEAFF
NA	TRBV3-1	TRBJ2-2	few	TGTGCCAGCAGCCAAGTGGCCGCCGGGGAGCTGTTTTTT	CASSQVAAGELFF
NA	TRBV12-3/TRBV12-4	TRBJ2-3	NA	TGTGCCAGCAGTTTTTTCGACTACCTGTCACGATTCACAGATACGCAGTATTTT	CASSFFDYLSRFTDTQYF
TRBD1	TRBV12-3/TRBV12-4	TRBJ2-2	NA	TGTGCCAGCAGTGACCTCATCGGGACAGGGGCGAACACCGGGGAGCTGTTTTTT	CASSDLIGTGANTGELFF
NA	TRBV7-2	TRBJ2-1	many	TGTGCCAGCAGCACAGATCGCAATGAGCAGTTCTTC	CASSTDRNEQFF
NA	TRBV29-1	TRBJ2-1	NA	TGCAGCGTTTTAGGGAGCAATGAGCAGTTCTTC	CSVLGSNEQFF
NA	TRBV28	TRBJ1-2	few	TGTGCCAGCAGCTTGACAGCCCTCCGGCATGGCTACACCTTC	CASSLTALRHGYTF
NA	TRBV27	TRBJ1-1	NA	TGTGCCAGCAGTCCTCTCACGGGGGGCGGAGCTTTCTTT	CASSPLTGGGAFF